One T cell receptor (beta chain) is described in this entry. The antigen is undetermined. Germline CDR1 reads SGHVS; CDR2 reads FQNEAQ. V lost 7 bases and J lost 3, with 3 bases in between. CDR3 length: 11 amino acids. This sample was included in a study of T cells in narcolepsy. As for the study in general: Patients with NT1 or NT2 and healthy control donors were enrolled. Whole-study findings and limits: Some memory CD4+ repertoires had no autoreactive clone sequences. Comparing one patient's CSF and blood CD4+ clonotypes highlighted HCRT- and TRIB2-specific autoreactive clonotypes. Reportedly, autoreactive clonotypes were serially detected in patients' blood but not controls'.

Clones were sequenced by immunoSEQ multiplex PCR, and TCRdb holds only the in-frame ones, with some missing. The data show tens of thousands of clones, about 91% seen once. The TCR originated in a human donor with narcolepsy. The chain combines TRBV7-8 with TRBJ2-2; D is ambiguous. Sample: CD45RA- memory CD4+ T cells from PBMCs. The CDR3, as DNA: TGTGCCAGCACCTACACCGGGGAGCTGTTTTTT. Its protein is CASTYTGELFF.